This entry lists 25 T cell receptor beta chains sequenced from one sample in a study of blood T cell repertoires in COVID-19. The assay was immunoSEQ multiplex PCR, and TCRdb's table has in-frame clones only and misses some. Here the sample spans 150,000 to 200,000 clones, around four fifths being singletons. The sample was peripheral blood. These receptors originate from a man in his fifties or sixties with COVID-19, enrolled during active disease.

This chain connects TRBV6-5 to TRBJ1-2, with 10 bases lining up with TRBD1. This CDR3 comprises 15 residues. The J segment lost 4 bases and the V segment lost 4 bases, leaving 6 bases of the junction unmatched. In germline, CDR1 is MNHEY, CDR2 SVGAGI. DNA for the CDR3: TGTGCCAGCAGTTCCGACAGGGGGCGCGCCTATGGCTACACCTTC. Translated, it gives CASSSDRGRAYGYTF.

This clone came up once. The chain is built from TRBV9 and TRBJ1-2, with 12 bases that match TRBD1. Germline loops: CDR1 SGDLS, CDR2 YYNGEE. The CDR3 is 17 residues long. Losses at the gene ends were 0 bases for V and 4 bases for J; bases not matched to a gene: 7. The CDR3 DNA follows: TGTGCCAGCAGCGTAGATCAGGGACAGGGGGCAAGCTATGGCTACACCTTC. Residues: CASSVDQGQGASYGYTF. Based on the CDR3 plus reference TRBV9 and TRBJ1-2, the full variable domain is DSGVTQTPKHLITATGQRVTLRCSPRSGDLSVYWYQQSLDQGLQFLIQYYNGEERAKGNILERFSAQQFPDLHSELNLSSLELGDSALYFCASSVDQGQGASYGYTFGSGTRLTVV.

In this sample, this clone turned up a few times. Other DNA sequences within the sample encode an identical CDR3. The V call is TRBV18, the J call TRBJ1-3; 7 bases are a match to TRBD1. The CDR3 totals 15 residues. Looked up from germline, CDR1 is KGHSH and CDR2 is LQKENI. Unmatched junction bases numbered 3, after V lost 4 bases and J lost 0 bases. The CDR3 DNA follows: TGTGCCAGCTCACTTGGGACAGCCTCTGGAAACACCATATATTTT. It specifies CASSLGTASGNTIYF.

This rearrangement joins TRBV5-4 to TRBJ2-5, with TRBD1 identical over 7 bases. CDR1 SGHNT and CDR2 YYREEE come from the germline V gene (reference sequence). CDR3 size: 13 residues. V lost 3 bases, J lost 4 bases, and 3 bases stayed unmatched. As DNA, the CDR3 is TGTGCCAGCAGCTGGGACAGCGGAGAGACCCAGTACTTC. It is translated as CASSWDSGETQYF. The full variable domain, its missing parts supplied by reference TRBV5-4 and TRBJ2-5, is ETGVTQSPTHLIKTRGQQVTLRCSSQSGHNTVSWYQQALGQGPQFIFQYYREEENGRGNFPPRFSGLQFPNYSSELNVNALELDDSALYLCASSWDSGETQYFGPGTRLLVL.

The chain uses TRBV3-1 (or the pseudogene TRBV3-2) and TRBJ2-1, with TRBD2 matching 9 bases. Germline assignment: CDR1 LGHDT and CDR2 YNNKEL (reference sequence). The CDR3 spans 17 residues. The trim removed 6 bases at V and 4 bases at J, leaving 13 bases unmatched. The CDR3 loop reads CASSHSGGGLAYNEQFF. CDR3 in DNA: TGTGCCAGCAGTCATTCCGGTGGGGGACTAGCTTACAATGAGCAGTTCTTC.

The gene calls are TRBV15 and TRBJ1-2; a weak D match, TRBD1 (6 bases). Germline CDR1 and CDR2: LNHNV and YYDKDF (reference sequence). The ends were cut back, 6 bases at V and 4 bases at J, with 12 bases in the middle. The CDR3 sequence is 13 residues long. CDR3 sequence: CATSTTGLYGYTF. In nucleotides, the CDR3 is TGTGCCACCAGTACGACAGGACTCTATGGCTACACCTTC.

V and J are TRBV3-1 (or the pseudogene TRBV3-2) and TRBJ1-6, with 8 bases aligning to TRBD1. This CDR3 contains 16 residues. Germline V gene sequence: CDR1 LGHDT, CDR2 YNNKEL (reference sequence). V shed 4 bases, J shed 10 bases, and the junction held 12 bases outside the gene matches. The CDR3 spells CASSPRGQGSSSPLHF. Here the CDR3 DNA reads TGTGCCAGCAGCCCCCGCGGACAGGGCAGTAGCTCACCCCTCCACTTT.

This clone has more than one count but fewer than ten. V is TRBV6-5 and J is TRBJ1-1; D remains unclear. The CDR3 covers 13 residues. V dropped 7 bases and J dropped 4 bases, with 13 bases sitting between them. The germline V gene encodes CDR1 MNHEY and CDR2 SVGAGI. The CDR3 DNA is TGTGCCAGCAAAGAAGGAACAGCCACTGAAGCTTTCTTT. This gives the protein CASKEGTATEAFF.

This chain connects TRBV29-1 to TRBJ1-1; no reliable D call. V lost 6 bases to trimming and J lost 4 bases, with 12 bases between them. This CDR3 is built from 12 residues. Germline CDR1 and CDR2: SQVTM and ANQGSEA. CDR3 nucleotides: TGCAGCGTCTGGGCGCGGGGCACTGAAGCTTTCTTT. Its protein product is CSVWARGTEAFF. The whole variable domain, filled in from reference TRBV29-1 and TRBJ1-1, reads SAVISQKPSRDICQRGTSLTIQCQVDSQVTMMFWYRQQPGQSLTLIATANQGSEATYESGFVIDKFPISRPNLTFSTLTVSNMSPEDSSIYLCSVWARGTEAFFGQGTRLTVV.

This chain joins TRBV11-2 and TRBJ2-7, with TRBD1 identical over 7 bases. V lost 1 base, J lost 1 base, and 1 base stayed unmatched. Germline CDR1 and CDR2: SGHAT and FQNNGV. The CDR3 is 14 residues long. CDR3 protein: CASSLGGQSYEQYF. In DNA, the CDR3 is TGTGCCAGCAGCTTAGGGGGACAGTCCTACGAGCAGTACTTC.

This clone was counted a single time. This chain joins TRBV19 and TRBJ1-5; 7 bases line up with TRBD1. Germline V gives CDR1 LNHDA, CDR2 SQIVND (reference sequence). The CDR3 totals 15 residues. V was pared by 6 bases and J by 3 bases, with 8 bases of the junction left unmatched. The CDR3 is CASRFWGQTNQPQHF. The CDR3, as DNA: TGTGCCAGTAGATTTTGGGGACAGACCAATCAGCCCCAGCATTTT.

This chain joins TRBV19 and TRBJ2-1; D possibly corresponds to TRBD1 (6 bases). V dropped 6 bases and J dropped 4 bases, with 16 bases sitting between them. Germline CDR1 reads LNHDA; CDR2 reads SQIVND (reference sequence). The CDR3 sequence is 15 residues long. The CDR3 reads CASSKRTELYNEQFF. As DNA, the CDR3 is TGTGCCAGTAGCAAGAGGACAGAACTGTACAATGAGCAGTTCTTC.

The genes are TRBV3-1 (or the pseudogene TRBV3-2) and TRBJ2-1; perhaps TRBD2 as D (5 bases). The CDR3 sequence is 11 residues long. Trimming cost V 5 bases and J 10 bases, with 9 bases left between them. In germline, CDR1 is LGHDT, CDR2 YNNKEL (reference sequence). The chain's CDR3 is CASSMEREQFF. The CDR3 DNA is TGTGCCAGCAGCATGGAGCGGGAGCAGTTCTTC.

The V and J genes are TRBV24-1 and TRBJ2-3, with TRBD2 identical over 8 bases. The CDR3 is made up of 18 amino acids. Germline trimming cut 1 base from V and 4 bases from J; bases unmatched to any gene: 12. CDR1 KGHDR and CDR2 SFDVKD come from the germline V gene. The CDR3 loop reads CATSDFNVAGSLSDTQYF. The CDR3 DNA follows: TGTGCCACCAGTGATTTCAATGTAGCGGGGTCTCTCTCAGATACGCAGTATTTT.

This sequence joins TRBV10-3 and TRBJ1-3, with D possibly matching TRBD1 (5 bases). Germline values: CDR1 ENHRY, CDR2 SYGVKD. Trimming removed 7 bases from V and 4 bases from J, with 11 bases in between. The CDR3 totals 13 residues. In DNA form, the CDR3 reads TGTGCCATCAAGCAGGACAAAGGAAACACCATATATTTT. Its protein is CAIKQDKGNTIYF.

Only a few counts were recorded for this clone. The chain carries TRBV30 and TRBJ2-7; 11 bases agree with TRBD2. Germline V gives CDR1 GTSNPN, CDR2 SVGIG (reference sequence). J gave up 4 bases and V 3 bases, and 5 bases lay outside the gene matches. This CDR3 has 14 residues. The CDR3: CAWRSTSGSYEQYF. Written as DNA, the CDR3 is TGTGCCTGGAGATCCACTAGCGGGAGTTACGAGCAGTACTTC.

J is TRBJ1-4 and V is TRBV14, with D uncertain. CDR1 is SGHDN and CDR2 is FVKESK in the germline V gene. This CDR3 contains 17 residues. V was clipped by 4 bases and J by 5 bases, with 20 bases between them. In DNA form, the CDR3 reads TGTGCCAGCAGCCGCATCGGTTTTCGGGGAGTGAATGAAAAACTGTTTTTT. It codes for CASSRIGFRGVNEKLFF.

V is TRBV29-1 and J is TRBJ1-1; the D is unclear. The germline V and J ends were trimmed by 7 bases and 6 bases, with 12 bases remaining between them. Looked up from germline, CDR1 is SQVTM and CDR2 is ANQGSEA. The CDR3 runs 11 residues. The CDR3 DNA is TGCAGCGGGCATGAGGGCGCTGAAGCTTTCTTT. The encoded protein is CSGHEGAEAFF.

The rearrangement links TRBV5-1 to TRBJ2-5; a weak D match, TRBD2 (8 bases). Germline V CDR1 and CDR2: SGHRS, YFSETQ. V was shortened by 3 bases and J by 7 bases, with 34 bases between the two germline ends. The CDR3 runs 20 residues. This CDR3 is CASSSDYGQEGGGLVRTQYF. The CDR3 DNA follows: TGCGCCAGCAGCTCGGACTATGGACAGGAGGGCGGGGGGCTCGTTCGGACCCAGTACTTC.

The chain joins TRBV4-3 to TRBJ2-2, with D possibly TRBD2 on 6 matching bases. Germline V gives CDR1 LGHNA, CDR2 YSLEER. With 1 base removed from V and 0 bases from J, the gap between germline ends came to 9 bases. The CDR3 is made up of 16 amino acids. The CDR3 here is CASSQGGTSNTGELFF. CDR3 nucleotide sequence: TGCGCCAGCAGCCAAGGCGGGACGTCGAACACCGGGGAGCTGTTTTTT.

The V gene is TRBV2, the J gene TRBJ2-7; 9 nucleotides agree with TRBD1. Trimming cost V 7 bases and J 5 bases; bases outside gene matches: 9. Per germline, CDR1 SNHLY and CDR2 FYNNEI. This CDR3 spans 14 amino acids. The CDR3 DNA reads TGTGCCAGCAACGGGGACAGGGCTAGCCACGAGCAGTACTTC. Protein: CASNGDRASHEQYF.

CDR3 bases: TGTGCCAGCAGTTTATCGGCCCTGGGACAGAACTATGGCTACACCTTC. It is translated as CASSLSALGQNYGYTF. J is TRBJ1-2 and V is TRBV28; 7 bases are a match to TRBD1. The trim removed 1 base at V and 2 bases at J, leaving 7 bases unmatched. CDR3 length: 16 residues. CDR1 and CDR2 from the germline V gene are MDHEN and SYDVKM.

The rearrangement joins TRBV5-5 to TRBJ1-4, with unresolved D. This CDR3 contains 14 residues. Between the trimmed V and J ends, which lost 0 bases and 4 bases, there was a span of 7 bases. In germline, CDR1 is SGHKS, CDR2 YYEKEE (reference sequence). CDR3 DNA: TGTGCCAGCAGCTTGGGGCAGATTAATGAAAAACTGTTTTTT. This translates into CASSLGQINEKLFF.

The chain combines TRBV15 with TRBJ1-1; D unresolved. V was pared by 5 bases and J by 5 bases, with 12 bases between. The CDR3 sequence is 13 residues long. CDR1 is LNHNV and CDR2 is YYDKDF in the germline V gene (reference sequence). The CDR3 coding sequence is TGTGCCACCAGCCAGGCGCGAGGGACTGAAGCTTTCTTT. The encoded protein is CATSQARGTEAFF.

V usage is TRBV30 and J usage is TRBJ1-1, with D possibly TRBD1 on 5 matching bases. This CDR3 spans 14 amino acids. Trimming took off 4 bases at V and 0 bases at J, with 12 bases between the two ends. CDR1 is GTSNPN and CDR2 is SVGIG in the germline V gene (reference sequence). CDR3 loop: CAWNWAGMNTEAFF. CDR3 sequence (DNA): TGTGCCTGGAATTGGGCAGGGATGAACACTGAAGCTTTCTTT.